The rows below give T cell receptor beta chains drawn from one sample of a study of beta chain features in type 1 diabetes. Assay used: immunoSEQ multiplex PCR; TCRdb lists only in-frame clones, some missing. The sample lists some 640,000 clones; over 13% were seen once. The specimen was naive CD4+ T cells from blood. These receptors were collected from a man younger than 35 with type 1 diabetes. The CDR3 runs from the conserved cysteine through the conserved F or W. A D gene is named only where the DNA matches it firmly. The size entry is marked missing in some rows and otherwise reads once, few, many or a size class.

TRBV11-3	NA	NA	TRBJ1-1	TGTGCCAGCAGCTTTAGGAGGAACACTGAAGCTTTCTTT	CASSFRRNTEAFF
TRBV2	NA	NA	TRBJ1-5	TGTGCCAGCAGTGAAGTATACCAAACGGCCCAGCATTTT	CASSEVYQTAQHF
TRBV29-1	NA	NA	TRBJ2-5	TGCAGCGTTGAGACAGGTGTGGAGACCCAGTACTTC	CSVETGVETQYF
TRBV30	NA	few	TRBJ1-3	TGTGCCTGGAGCAGAGGGGTCGGAAACACCATATATTTT	CAWSRGVGNTIYF
TRBV14	NA	NA	TRBJ2-2	TGTGCCAGCAGCGAACAGGTTAACACCGGGGAGCTGTTTTTT	CASSEQVNTGELFF
TRBV19	NA	few	TRBJ2-1	TGTGCCAGTAGCGTTGACATGCAGGAAACCTACAATGAGCAGTTCTTC	CASSVDMQETYNEQFF
TRBV10-3	NA	few	TRBJ1-2	TGTGCCATCAGTGACGGGAACTATGGCTACACCTTC	CAISDGNYGYTF
TRBV7-2	TRBD2	NA	TRBJ2-1	TGTGCCAGCAGCATAGCGGGAGGGTTTCTGTCGCCCTACAATGAGCAGTTCTTC	CASSIAGGFLSPYNEQFF
TRBV4-3	NA	few	TRBJ1-2	TGCGCCAGCAGCCGGCTTGCGGGGGTTAACTATGGCTACACCTTC	CASSRLAGVNYGYTF
TRBV4-2	NA	few	TRBJ2-3	TGTGCCAGCAGCTCTCCAACGGGAGCCACAAGCACAGATACGCAGTATTTT	CASSSPTGATSTDTQYF
TRBV4-1	TRBD1	NA	TRBJ2-7	TGCGCCAGCAGCCAAGGACAGGGGGGGGTCTACGAGCAGTACTTC	CASSQGQGGVYEQYF
TRBV5-1	TRBD2	few	TRBJ2-1	TGCGCCAGCAGAACTAGCGGGCGATACAATGAGCAGTTCTTC	CASRTSGRYNEQFF
TRBV7-9	TRBD1	NA	TRBJ2-7	TGTGCCAGCAGCCCTCGGGACAGGCCTATCTACGAGCAGTACTTC	CASSPRDRPIYEQYF
TRBV25-1	NA	few	TRBJ2-7	TGTGCCAGCAGTGAATTGGGCCCTACCTACGAGCAGTACTTC	CASSELGPTYEQYF
TRBV21-1	NA	few	TRBJ2-2	TGTGCCAGCAGCAAAGTTAAAGCGGGAGGGGCCGGGGAGCTGTTTTTT	CASSKVKAGGAGELFF
TRBV7-9	NA	few	TRBJ2-5	TGTGCCAGCAGCTTCCTGACAGGTCAAGAGACCCAGTACTTC	CASSFLTGQETQYF
TRBV5-6	NA	few	TRBJ1-1	TGTGCCAGCAGCTCTCTAAGCCTCACTGAAGCTTTCTTT	CASSSLSLTEAFF
TRBV18	NA	NA	TRBJ1-1	TGTGCCAGCTCACGGGGGAATGAAGCTTTCTTT	CASSRGNEAFF
TRBV2	NA	few	TRBJ2-3	TGTGCCAGCTCGAGGGGACTTCTAGAACTAGATACGCAGTATTTT	CASSRGLLELDTQYF
TRBV7-2	NA	NA	TRBJ1-1	TGTGCCAGCAGCTTAAGGGGCCTGAGCTCTGAAGCTTTCTTT	CASSLRGLSSEAFF
TRBV14	NA	few	TRBJ2-1	TGTGCCAGCAGCCCGGACTACTACAATGAGCAGTTCTTC	CASSPDYYNEQFF
TRBV5-6	NA	NA	TRBJ2-2	TGTGCCAGCAGCTTCGTAAATCCACGCGAGGCCGGGGAGCTGTTTTTT	CASSFVNPREAGELFF
TRBV29-1	NA	few	TRBJ1-2	TGCAGCTTCAGCCCCGGGACAACCAACTATGGCTACACCTTC	CSFSPGTTNYGYTF
TRBV7-9	NA	few	TRBJ2-2	TGTGCCAGCAGCTTGGTTCCTGGGGCAGGCGACACCGGGGAGCTGTTTTTT	CASSLVPGAGDTGELFF
TRBV6-5	TRBD1	few	TRBJ2-2	TGTGCCAGCAGGCAAGGACAGGCCCCCGGGGAGCTGTTTTTT	CASRQGQAPGELFF
TRBV7-9	NA	few	TRBJ2-4	TGTGCCAGCAGCTTAGGCAATCGGAACATTCAGTACTTC	CASSLGNRNIQYF
TRBV7-2	NA	few	TRBJ2-7	TGTGCCAGCAGCTTAGCAGGGTATACCGAGCAGTACTTC	CASSLAGYTEQYF
TRBV30	NA	NA	TRBJ1-2	TGTGCCTGGAGTGGGGACCTGGAGGACTATGGCTACACCTTC	CAWSGDLEDYGYTF
TRBV30	TRBD1	NA	TRBJ1-5	TGTGCCTGGAGTGTACAGGGGCCCGAGCCCCAGCATTTT	CAWSVQGPEPQHF
TRBV7-9	NA	few	TRBJ2-7	TGTGCCAGCAGCTCCGGACTAACCGAGCAGTACTTC	CASSSGLTEQYF
TRBV4-3	NA	few	TRBJ1-4	TGCGCCAGCAGCCTCAAAGATCGGGAAAAACTGTTTTTT	CASSLKDREKLFF
TRBV30	TRBD1	NA	TRBJ1-2	TGTGCCTGGAAAGGACAGGGGATTAACTATGGCTACACCTTC	CAWKGQGINYGYTF
TRBV4-2	TRBD2	NA	TRBJ2-1	TGTGCCAGCAGCCAAGGCAGCGGGACTACCTACAATGAGCAGTTCTTC	CASSQGSGTTYNEQFF
TRBV5-1	TRBD1	NA	TRBJ1-2	TGCGCCAGCAGCTTGCCCGGACAGGGAAATCGCTACACCTTC	CASSLPGQGNRYTF
TRBV7-9	NA	NA	TRBJ2-5	TGTGCCAGCAGCCCGGGACGGCAAGAGACCCAGTACTTC	CASSPGRQETQYF
TRBV5-1	NA	few	TRBJ2-5	TGCGCCAGCAGCTTGGGTCAAGAGACCCAGTACTTC	CASSLGQETQYF
TRBV30	NA	NA	TRBJ1-6	TGTGCCTGGTCTCCCGGGCCCTATAATTCACCCCTCCACTTT	CAWSPGPYNSPLHF
TRBV29-1	TRBD1	few	TRBJ2-1	TGCAGCGTTGGACGACCGACAGGGTGGAATGAGCAGTTCTTC	CSVGRPTGWNEQFF
TRBV7-2	NA	few	TRBJ2-1	TGTGCCAGCAGCTTGGGCAGCCTTGGGAATGAGCAGTTCTTC	CASSLGSLGNEQFF
TRBV18	NA	few	TRBJ2-6	TGTGCCAGCTCACCATCCAGGGATGGGGCCAACGTCCTGACTTTC	CASSPSRDGANVLTF
TRBV7-2	NA	few	TRBJ2-1	TGTGCCAGCAGCTTAACGGATAACAATGAGCAGTTCTTC	CASSLTDNNEQFF
TRBV5-1	TRBD1	few	TRBJ1-5	TGCGCCAGCAGCTTGGCCGGGACAGCCAATCAGCCCCAGCATTTT	CASSLAGTANQPQHF
TRBV6-5	NA	NA	TRBJ2-3	TGTGCCAGCAGTTACAGCAGGGTGGGTGCAGATACGCAGTATTTT	CASSYSRVGADTQYF
TRBV5-6	TRBD1	few	TRBJ2-1	TGTGCCAGCAGCCCCCAGGGGCTGACAGGGCGGTTATACTACAATGAGCAGTTCTTC	CASSPQGLTGRLYYNEQFF
TRBV10-3	TRBD1	few	TRBJ2-3	TGTGCCATCAGGGGACAGGGGATCGGCACAGATACGCAGTATTTT	CAIRGQGIGTDTQYF
TRBV4-3	TRBD2	NA	TRBJ2-3	TGCGCCAGCAGCCAATCCCTAGCGGGGTTAGATACGCAGTATTTT	CASSQSLAGLDTQYF
TRBV30	NA	few	TRBJ1-2	TGTGCCTGGAGGGTAGACAATTACTATGGCTACACCTTC	CAWRVDNYYGYTF
TRBV29-1	NA	NA	TRBJ2-2	TGCAGCGGGTGGTGGCGGGGGCGAGGCACCGGGGAGCTGTTTTTT	CSGWWRGRGTGELFF
TRBV10-3	NA	NA	TRBJ1-1	TGTGCCATCGGGGTCCTAAACACTGAAGCTTTCTTT	CAIGVLNTEAFF
TRBV7-9	NA	NA	TRBJ2-7	TGTGCCAGCAGCTTAGGGGAAGGACCGGATTTCTTC	CASSLGEGPDFF
TRBV27	NA	few	TRBJ1-2	TGTGCCAGCAGTCTGGCCGGGGCGAACGGCTACACCTTC	CASSLAGANGYTF